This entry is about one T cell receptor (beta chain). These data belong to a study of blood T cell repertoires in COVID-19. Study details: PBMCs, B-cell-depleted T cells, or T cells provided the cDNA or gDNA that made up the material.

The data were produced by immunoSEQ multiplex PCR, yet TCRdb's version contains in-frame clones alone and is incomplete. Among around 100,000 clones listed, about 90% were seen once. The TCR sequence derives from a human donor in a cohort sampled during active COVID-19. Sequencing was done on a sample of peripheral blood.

The CDR3 DNA is TGTGCCAGCACCCAGACAGGGGGCAACTATGGCTACACCTTC. Protein sequence: CASTQTGGNYGYTF. V gene TRBV2 combines with J gene TRBJ1-2; TRBD1 agrees at 10 bases. CDR1 SNHLY and CDR2 FYNNEI come from the germline V gene. The CDR3 is made up of 14 amino acids. Trimming removed 7 bases from V and 2 bases from J; junction bases left unmatched: 4.